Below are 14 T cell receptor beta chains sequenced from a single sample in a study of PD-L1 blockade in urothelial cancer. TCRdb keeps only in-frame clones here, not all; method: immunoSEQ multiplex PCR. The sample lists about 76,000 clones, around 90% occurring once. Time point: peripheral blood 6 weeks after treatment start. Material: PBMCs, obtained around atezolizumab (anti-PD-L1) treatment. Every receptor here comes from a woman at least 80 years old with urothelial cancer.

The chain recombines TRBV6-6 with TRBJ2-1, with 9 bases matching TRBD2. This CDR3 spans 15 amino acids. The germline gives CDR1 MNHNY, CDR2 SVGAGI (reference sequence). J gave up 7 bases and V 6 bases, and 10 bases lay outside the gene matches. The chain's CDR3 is CASSPGAGGGNEQFF. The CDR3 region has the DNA TGTGCCAGCAGCCCTGGAGCGGGAGGAGGTAATGAGCAGTTCTTC.

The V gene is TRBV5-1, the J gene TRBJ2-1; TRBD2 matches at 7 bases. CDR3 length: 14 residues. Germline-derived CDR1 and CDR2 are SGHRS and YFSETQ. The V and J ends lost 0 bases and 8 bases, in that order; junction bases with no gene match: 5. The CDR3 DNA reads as TGCGCCAGCAGCTTGGGATGGGGGGGAGATGAGCAGTTCTTC. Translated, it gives CASSLGWGGDEQFF.

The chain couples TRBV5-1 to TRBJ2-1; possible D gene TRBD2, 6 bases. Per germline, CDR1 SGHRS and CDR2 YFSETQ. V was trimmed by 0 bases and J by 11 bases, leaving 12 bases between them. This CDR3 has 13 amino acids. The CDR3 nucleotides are TGCGCCAGCAGCTTGGAGTATGGAGGGCAGCAGTTCTTC. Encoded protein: CASSLEYGGQQFF.

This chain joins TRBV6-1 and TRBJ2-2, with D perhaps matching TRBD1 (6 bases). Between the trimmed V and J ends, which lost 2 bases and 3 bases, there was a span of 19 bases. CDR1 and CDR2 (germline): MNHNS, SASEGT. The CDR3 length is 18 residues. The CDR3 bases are TGTGCCAGCAGTGAAAGTCAGCCCCCGGACAGATACACCGGGGAGCTGTTTTTT. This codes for CASSESQPPDRYTGELFF.

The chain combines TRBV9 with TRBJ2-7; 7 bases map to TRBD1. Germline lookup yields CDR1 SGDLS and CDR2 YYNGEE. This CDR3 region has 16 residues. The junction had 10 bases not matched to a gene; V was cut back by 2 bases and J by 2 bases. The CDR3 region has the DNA TGTGCCAGCAGCGTCACCTCGGGGCAGGGGGCCTACGAGCAGTACTTC. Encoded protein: CASSVTSGQGAYEQYF.

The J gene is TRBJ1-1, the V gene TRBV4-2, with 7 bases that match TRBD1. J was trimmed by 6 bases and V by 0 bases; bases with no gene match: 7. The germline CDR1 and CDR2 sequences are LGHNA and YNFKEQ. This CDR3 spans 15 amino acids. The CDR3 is CASSQEATGWAEAFF. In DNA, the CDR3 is TGTGCCAGCAGCCAAGAGGCGACAGGGTGGGCTGAAGCTTTCTTT.

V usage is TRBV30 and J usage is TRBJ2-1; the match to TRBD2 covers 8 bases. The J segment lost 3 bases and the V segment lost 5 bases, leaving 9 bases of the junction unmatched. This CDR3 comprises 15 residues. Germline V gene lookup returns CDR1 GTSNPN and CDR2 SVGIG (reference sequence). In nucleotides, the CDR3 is TGTGCCTGGGGTAGACTAGCGCGAAGCTACAATGAGCAGTTCTTC. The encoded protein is CAWGRLARSYNEQFF.

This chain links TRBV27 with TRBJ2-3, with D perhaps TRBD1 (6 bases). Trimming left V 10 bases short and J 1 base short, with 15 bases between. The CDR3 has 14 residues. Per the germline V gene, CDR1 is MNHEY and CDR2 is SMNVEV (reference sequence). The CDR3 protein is CATSFRQGTDTQYF. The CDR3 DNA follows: TGTGCCACCTCCTTCCGACAGGGCACAGATACGCAGTATTTT.

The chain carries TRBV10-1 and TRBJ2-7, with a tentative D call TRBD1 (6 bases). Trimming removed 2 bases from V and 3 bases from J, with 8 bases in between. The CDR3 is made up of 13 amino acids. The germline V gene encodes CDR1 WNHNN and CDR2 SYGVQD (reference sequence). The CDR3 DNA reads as TGCGCCAGCAGTGAGACAGGGATCTACGAGCAGTACTTC. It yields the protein CASSETGIYEQYF.

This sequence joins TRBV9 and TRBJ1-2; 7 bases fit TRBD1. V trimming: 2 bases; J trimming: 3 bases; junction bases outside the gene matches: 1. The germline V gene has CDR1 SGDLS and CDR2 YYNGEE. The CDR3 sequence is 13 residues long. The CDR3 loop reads CASSVGTDYGYTF. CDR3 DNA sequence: TGTGCCAGCAGCGTCGGGACAGACTATGGCTACACCTTC.

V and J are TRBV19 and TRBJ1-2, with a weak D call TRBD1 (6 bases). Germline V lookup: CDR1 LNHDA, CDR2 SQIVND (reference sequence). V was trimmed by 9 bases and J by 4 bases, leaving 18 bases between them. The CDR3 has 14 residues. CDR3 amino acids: CASRVQGNFYGYTF. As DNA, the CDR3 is TGTGCCAGCAGGGTACAGGGCAACTTCTATGGCTACACCTTC.

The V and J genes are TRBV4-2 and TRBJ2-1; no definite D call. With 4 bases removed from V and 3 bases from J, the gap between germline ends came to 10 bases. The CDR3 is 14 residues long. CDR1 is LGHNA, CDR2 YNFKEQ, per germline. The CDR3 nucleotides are TGTGCCAGCAGCCCCCCTAGGTTCTACAATGAGCAGTTCTTC. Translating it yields CASSPPRFYNEQFF.

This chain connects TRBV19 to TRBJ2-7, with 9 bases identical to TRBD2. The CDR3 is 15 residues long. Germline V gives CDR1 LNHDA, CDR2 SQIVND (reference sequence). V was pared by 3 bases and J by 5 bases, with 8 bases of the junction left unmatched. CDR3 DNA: TGTGCCAGTAGTATTAAGCGGGAGGCTTCCCACGAGCAGTACTTC. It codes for CASSIKREASHEQYF.

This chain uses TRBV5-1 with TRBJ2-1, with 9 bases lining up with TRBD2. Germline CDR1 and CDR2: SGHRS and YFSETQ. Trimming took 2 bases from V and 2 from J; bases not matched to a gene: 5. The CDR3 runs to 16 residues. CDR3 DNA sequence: TGCGCCAGCAGCTTTACTAGCGGGCTTACCTACAATGAGCAGTTCTTC. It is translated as CASSFTSGLTYNEQFF. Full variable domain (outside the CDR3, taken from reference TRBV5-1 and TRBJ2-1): KAGVTQTPRYLIKTRGQQVTLSCSPISGHRSVSWYQQTPGQGLQFLFEYFSETQRNKGNFPGRFSGRQFSNSRSEMNVSTLELGDSALYLCASSFTSGLTYNEQFFGPGTRLTVL.